This is a list of T cell receptor beta chains from one sample in a study of Graves' ophthalmopathy and Graves' hyperthyroidism. MiXCR, run by TCRdb on the multiplex PCR reads, gives a single entry per CDR3 protein. The top ten hold approximately 7.7% of the sample, which has roughly 610,000 distinct CDR3 sequences, approximately 22% seen once. Sequenced material: peripheral blood. These receptors were collected from a woman younger than 30 with stable Graves' hyperthyroidism. Some clones in this sample may be carry-over from other donors' samples. CDR3s include the opening cysteine and the closing phenylalanine or tryptophan. The D gene is left open where the match is weak. Rows give clone size only sometimes, using once, few, many, or a class for an expanded clone.

d_gene | j_gene | v_gene | abundance | CDR3aa | CDR3nt
NA | TRBJ1-6 | TRBV6-1 | NA | CASSEEGGQIHSPLHF | TGTGCCAGCAGTGAAGAGGGCGGACAAATTCATTCACCCCTCCACTTT
NA | TRBJ2-4 | TRBV7-2 | few | CASSPKMSKNIQYF | TGTGCCAGCAGCCCAAAGATGTCCAAAAACATTCAGTACTTC
NA | TRBJ2-7 | TRBV11-2 | many | CASSLMDRGLDYEQYF | TGTGCCAGCAGCTTAATGGATCGGGGCTTAGACTACGAGCAGTACTTC
TRBD1 | TRBJ1-1 | TRBV20-1 | many | CSARSGTANTEAFF | TGCAGTGCTAGAAGTGGGACAGCTAACACTGAAGCTTTCTTT
NA | TRBJ1-5 | TRBV6-1 | NA | CASSEWGGEIRSQPQHF | TGTGCCAGCAGTGAATGGGGCGGGGAGATCCGTAGTCAGCCCCAGCATTTT
NA | TRBJ1-3 | TRBV28 | many | CASRDRLSGNTIYF | TGTGCCAGCAGGGATCGACTCTCTGGAAACACCATATATTTT
TRBD2 | TRBJ2-7 | TRBV6-1 | many | CASSELAGPSYEQYF | TGTGCCAGCAGTGAACTAGCGGGGCCCTCCTACGAGCAGTACTTC
TRBD1 | TRBJ1-6 | TRBV6-5 | many | CASSSDRGASPLHF | TGTGCCAGCAGTTCGGACAGGGGAGCTTCACCCCTCCACTTT
TRBD1 | TRBJ1-2 | TRBV3-1 | NA | CASSPFTGGYGYTF | TGTGCCAGCAGTCCTTTTACAGGGGGCTATGGCTACACCTTC
TRBD1 | TRBJ1-2 | TRBV9 | NA | CASSRDSTIYGYTF | TGTGCCAGCAGCCGGGACAGCACTATCTATGGCTACACCTTC
NA | TRBJ2-7 | TRBV30 | many | CAWRDVDYEQYF | TGTGCCTGGAGGGACGTAGACTACGAGCAGTACTTC
NA | TRBJ1-3 | TRBV12-3/TRBV12-4 | many | CASSLGPGGNTIYF | TGTGCCAGCAGTTTGGGCCCGGGAGGAAACACCATATATTTT
NA | TRBJ1-5 | TRBV10-2 | many | CASSELQGNQPQHF | TGCGCCAGCAGTGAGTTACAGGGTAATCAGCCCCAGCATTTT
NA | TRBJ2-2 | TRBV11-2 | many | CASTYDLPGNAGELFF | TGTGCCAGCACCTATGATTTGCCGGGCAATGCCGGGGAGCTGTTTTTT
TRBD1 | TRBJ1-1 | TRBV12-3/TRBV12-4 | many | CASSRQGKTEAFF | TGTGCCAGCAGCAGACAGGGTAAAACTGAAGCTTTCTTT
NA | TRBJ1-2 | TRBV20-1 | NA | CSATGLTFYGYTF | TGCAGTGCCACTGGACTGACCTTCTATGGCTACACCTTC
TRBD1 | TRBJ1-1 | TRBV3-1 | few | CASSHTGGWDEAFF | TGTGCCAGCAGCCATACAGGGGGCTGGGACGAAGCTTTCTTT
TRBD2 | TRBJ2-5 | TRBV6-5 | NA | CASSSGLAGDSQETQYF | TGTGCCAGCAGTTCCGGACTAGCGGGGGATTCCCAAGAGACCCAGTACTTC
TRBD1 | TRBJ1-1 | TRBV30 | NA | CAWSRYRGETEAFF | TGTGCCTGGAGCCGCTACAGGGGAGAGACTGAAGCTTTCTTT